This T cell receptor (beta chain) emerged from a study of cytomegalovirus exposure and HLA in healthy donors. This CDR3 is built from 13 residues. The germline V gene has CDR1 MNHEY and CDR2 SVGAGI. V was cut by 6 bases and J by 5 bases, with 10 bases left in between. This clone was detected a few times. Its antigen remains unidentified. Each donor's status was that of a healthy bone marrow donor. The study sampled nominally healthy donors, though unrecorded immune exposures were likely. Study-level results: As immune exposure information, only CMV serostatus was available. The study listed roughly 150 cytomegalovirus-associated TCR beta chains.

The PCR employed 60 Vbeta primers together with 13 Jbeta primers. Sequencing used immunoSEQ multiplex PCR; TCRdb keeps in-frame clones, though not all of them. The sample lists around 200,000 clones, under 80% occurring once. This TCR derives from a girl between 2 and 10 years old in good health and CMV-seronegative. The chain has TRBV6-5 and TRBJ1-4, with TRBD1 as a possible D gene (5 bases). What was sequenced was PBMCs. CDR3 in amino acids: CASSRQRNEKLFF. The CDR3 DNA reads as TGTGCCAGCAGCCGACAGAGAAATGAAAAACTGTTTTTT.